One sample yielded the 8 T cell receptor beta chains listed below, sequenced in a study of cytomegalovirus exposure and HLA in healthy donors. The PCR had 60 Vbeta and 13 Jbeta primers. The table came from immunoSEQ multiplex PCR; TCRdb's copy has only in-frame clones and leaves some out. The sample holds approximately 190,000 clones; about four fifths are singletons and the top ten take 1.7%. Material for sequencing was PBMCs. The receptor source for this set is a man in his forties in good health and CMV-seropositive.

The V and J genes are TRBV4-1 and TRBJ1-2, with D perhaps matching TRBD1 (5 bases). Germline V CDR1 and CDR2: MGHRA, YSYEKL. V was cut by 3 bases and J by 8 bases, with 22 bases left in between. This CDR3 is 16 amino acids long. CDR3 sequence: CASSQELTVPLGGYTF. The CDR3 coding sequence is TGCGCCAGCAGCCAGGAACTGACAGTTCCCCTGGGCGGCTACACCTTC.

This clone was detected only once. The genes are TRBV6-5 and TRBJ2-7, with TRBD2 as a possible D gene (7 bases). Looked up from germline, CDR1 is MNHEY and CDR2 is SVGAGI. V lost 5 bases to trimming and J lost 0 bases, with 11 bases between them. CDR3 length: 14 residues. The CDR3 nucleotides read TGTGCCAGCAGTAGGGGGGGAAGCTCCTACGAGCAGTACTTC. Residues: CASSRGGSSYEQYF.

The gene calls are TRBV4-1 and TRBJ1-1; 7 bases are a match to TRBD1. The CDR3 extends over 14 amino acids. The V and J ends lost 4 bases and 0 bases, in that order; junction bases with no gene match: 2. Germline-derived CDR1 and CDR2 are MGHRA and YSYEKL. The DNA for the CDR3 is TGCGCCAGCAGCCGAGGGACAGTGAACACTGAAGCTTTCTTT. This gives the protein CASSRGTVNTEAFF.

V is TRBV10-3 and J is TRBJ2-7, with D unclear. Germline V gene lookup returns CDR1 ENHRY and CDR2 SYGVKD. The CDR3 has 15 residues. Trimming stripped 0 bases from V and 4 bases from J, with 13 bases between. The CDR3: CAISESGQASYEQYF. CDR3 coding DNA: TGTGCCATCAGTGAGTCTGGGCAGGCCTCGTACGAGCAGTACTTC.

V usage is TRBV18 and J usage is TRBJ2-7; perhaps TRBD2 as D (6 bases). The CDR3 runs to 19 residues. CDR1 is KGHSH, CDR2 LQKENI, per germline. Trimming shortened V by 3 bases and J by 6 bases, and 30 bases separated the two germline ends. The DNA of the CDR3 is TGTGCCAGCTCACCGCTGATCATGAACCGGGGGTTTCCCTCTCTCGAGCAGTACTTC. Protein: CASSPLIMNRGFPSLEQYF.

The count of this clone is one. The CDR3 sequence is CASSADPGGLNEKLFF. CDR3 DNA: TGTGCCAGCAGCGCCGATCCAGGGGGCCTTAATGAAAAACTGTTTTTT. The chain uses TRBV7-6 and TRBJ1-4; TRBD1 matches at 8 bases. With 5 bases clipped from V and 4 bases from J, the junction kept 9 bases outside the gene matches. The CDR3 is made up of 16 amino acids. CDR1 is SGHVS and CDR2 is FNYEAQ in the germline V gene.

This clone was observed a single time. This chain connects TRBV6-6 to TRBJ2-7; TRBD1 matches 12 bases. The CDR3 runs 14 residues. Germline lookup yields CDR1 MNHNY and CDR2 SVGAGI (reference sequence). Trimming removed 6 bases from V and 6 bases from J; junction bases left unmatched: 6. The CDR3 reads CASSPPGQGAEQYF. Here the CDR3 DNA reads TGTGCCAGCAGCCCACCGGGACAGGGGGCCGAGCAGTACTTC.

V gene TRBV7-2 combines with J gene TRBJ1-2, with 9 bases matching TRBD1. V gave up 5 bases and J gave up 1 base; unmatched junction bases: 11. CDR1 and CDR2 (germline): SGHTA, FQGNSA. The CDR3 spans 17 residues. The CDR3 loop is CASSASSGTGINYGYTF. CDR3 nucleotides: TGTGCCAGCAGCGCGAGCTCCGGGACAGGGATTAACTATGGCTACACCTTC.